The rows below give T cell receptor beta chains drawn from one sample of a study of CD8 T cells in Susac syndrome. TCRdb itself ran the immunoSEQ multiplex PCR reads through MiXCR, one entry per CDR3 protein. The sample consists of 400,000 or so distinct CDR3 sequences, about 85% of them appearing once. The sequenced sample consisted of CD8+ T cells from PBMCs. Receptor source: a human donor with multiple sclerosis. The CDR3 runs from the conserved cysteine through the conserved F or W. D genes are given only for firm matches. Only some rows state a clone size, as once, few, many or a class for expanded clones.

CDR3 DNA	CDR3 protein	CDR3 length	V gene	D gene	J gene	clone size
TGCGCCAGCAGCCAAGGACAGGGAGAGGACAATGAGCAGTTCTTC	CASSQGQGEDNEQFF	15	TRBV4-1	TRBD1	TRBJ2-1	.
TGTGCCAGCAGTTCCCCCGGGGAGAGCTCCTACAATGAGCAGTTCTTC	CASSSPGESSYNEQFF	16	TRBV12-3/TRBV12-4	.	TRBJ2-1	.
TGTGCCAGCAGCCAGGGACTGACAGATACGCAGTATTTT	CASSQGLTDTQYF	13	TRBV7-9	.	TRBJ2-3	.
TGTGCCAGCAGCCCGGAGCCGGGACTCGAGGACGAGCAGTACTTC	CASSPEPGLEDEQYF	15	TRBV7-6	.	TRBJ2-7	.
TGTGCCAGCAGCGGTGTCGGGAATGAGCAGTTCTTC	CASSGVGNEQFF	12	TRBV9	.	TRBJ2-1	.
TGTGCCTGGAGTGGGGCAGTGGCCGAGCAGTACTTC	CAWSGAVAEQYF	12	TRBV30	.	TRBJ2-7	.
TGCAGCGTTGACCGACTCGGACGGATCCACTTC	CSVDRLGRIHF	11	TRBV29-1	.	TRBJ2-7	.
TGTGCCAGCAGTCAAACAGGCCTCCAAGAGACCCAGTACTTC	CASSQTGLQETQYF	14	TRBV28	.	TRBJ2-5	.
TGTGCCTGGACGCACGGGAGGGCCCACGAGCAGTACTTC	CAWTHGRAHEQYF	13	TRBV30	TRBD2	TRBJ2-7	.
TGTGCCAGCAGCTTGGTTGCCGACAGCACAGATACGCAGTATTTT	CASSLVADSTDTQYF	15	TRBV5-4	.	TRBJ2-3	.
TGTGCCAGCAGCCCCCAAACTAGGAGGTACGAGCAGTACTTC	CASSPQTRRYEQYF	14	TRBV7-6	.	TRBJ2-7	once
TGTGCCAGCAGTTTCCAGGGGGCGTTGAAACTGTTTTTT	CASSFQGALKLFF	13	TRBV27	TRBD1	TRBJ1-4	.
TGCGCCAGCAGCCCCGACAGTCCAGGGTTTGGCTACACCTTC	CASSPDSPGFGYTF	14	TRBV4-1	.	TRBJ1-2	.
TGTGCCAGCAGCTCCGAACAGGGAGTCGGAAACACCATATATTTT	CASSSEQGVGNTIYF	15	TRBV11-2	.	TRBJ1-3	.
TGTGCCAGCAGCTTAGTGGCTAGCGTCTACAATGAGCAGTTCTTC	CASSLVASVYNEQFF	15	TRBV7-9	.	TRBJ2-1	.
TGTGCCAGTAGTTACGGGTGGGACACTGAAGCTTTCTTT	CASSYGWDTEAFF	13	TRBV19	.	TRBJ1-1	.
TGTGCCAGCCCCTTAAGCAGCTCTGCGGGGAATGGCTACACCTTC	CASPLSSSAGNGYTF	15	TRBV7-9	.	TRBJ1-2	.
TGCGCCAGCAGCCAAGACCCAGCGGGAGCGAACTACGAGCAGTACTTC	CASSQDPAGANYEQYF	16	TRBV4-1	TRBD2	TRBJ2-7	.
TGTGCCAGCAGCCAAGAGACAGGGATGCTGGAGCAGTTCTTC	CASSQETGMLEQFF	14	TRBV14	TRBD1	TRBJ2-1	.
TGCAGTGCTAGAGCCTTGGGGGAACGGGGGTTATCCTACGAGCAGTACTTC	CSARALGERGLSYEQYF	17	TRBV20-1	.	TRBJ2-7	.
TGCAGTGCTCCCCTGGCGGGAGGTCCAGATACGCAGTATTTT	CSAPLAGGPDTQYF	14	TRBV20-1	TRBD2	TRBJ2-3	.
TGCGCCAGCAGCAAGGTCCGGGAAGAGACCCAGTACTTC	CASSKVREETQYF	13	TRBV5-1	.	TRBJ2-5	once
TGTGCCAGCAGTCCGACAGGTGGCAATCAGCCCCAGCATTTT	CASSPTGGNQPQHF	14	TRBV7-9	.	TRBJ1-5	.
TGTGCCAGTAGCCCGGGAGCCGAGCAGTACTTC	CASSPGAEQYF	11	TRBV18	.	TRBJ2-7	few
TGTGCCAGCAGCTTTGGTGCAGGGGGGAACACCGGGGAGCTGTTTTTT	CASSFGAGGNTGELFF	16	TRBV5-4	TRBD1	TRBJ2-2	.
TGTGCCAGTAGTATAGAGGAGAATGAGCAGTTCTTC	CASSIEENEQFF	12	TRBV19	.	TRBJ2-1	.
TGTGCCAGCACCACCGGACAGGTGACCTACAATGAGCAGTTCTTC	CASTTGQVTYNEQFF	15	TRBV5-8	TRBD1	TRBJ2-1	.
TGTGCCTACAACATCCGTGGGGGTAATTCACCCCTCCACTTT	CAYNIRGGNSPLHF	14	TRBV7-9	.	TRBJ1-6	.
TGTGCCAGCTCGACGGGGGGCTTCCCCACTTTCTTAGATACGCAGTATTTT	CASSTGGFPTFLDTQYF	17	TRBV18	.	TRBJ2-3	.
TGCGCCAGCAGCCAGAGACTAGCGGGGGGGCCCTTGGATACGCAGTATTTT	CASSQRLAGGPLDTQYF	17	TRBV4-1	TRBD2	TRBJ2-3	.
TGTGCCGGCAGCCCTGATACAGGAATCCAGTACTTC	CAGSPDTGIQYF	12	TRBV5-4	.	TRBJ2-5	.
TGTGCCAGCAGTGAAAAAATGTCCGGGGCCAACGTCCTGACTTTC	CASSEKMSGANVLTF	15	TRBV6-1	.	TRBJ2-6	.
TGTGCCATCAGCGACACAGAGTCGGGCAATCAGCCCCAGCATTTT	CAISDTESGNQPQHF	15	TRBV10-3	.	TRBJ1-5	few
TGTGCCAGTACTCCCAGCCCAGCGAATCCGAGCACCGGGGAGCTGTTTTTT	CASTPSPANPSTGELFF	17	TRBV19	.	TRBJ2-2	.
TGTGCCAGCAGTTTAGGGTCAGGGGGTGGCTACACCTTC	CASSLGSGGGYTF	13	TRBV27	TRBD1	TRBJ1-2	.
TGTGCCAGCAGTGACCCCGGGGCTGGAGCAGATACGCAGTATTTT	CASSDPGAGADTQYF	15	TRBV2	.	TRBJ2-3	.
TGTGCCAGCAGTGAATATGTGGCTAGCGGGTTAGAAGAGCAGTTCTTC	CASSEYVASGLEEQFF	16	TRBV25-1	TRBD2	TRBJ2-1	.
TGTGCCAGCAGTCCGACAGTCCTATCCTCCTACAATGAGCAGTTCTTC	CASSPTVLSSYNEQFF	16	TRBV12-3/TRBV12-4	.	TRBJ2-1	.
TGCAGCGTTGAAGCCCCGGGACAGGAGACCGGGGAGCTGTTTTTT	CSVEAPGQETGELFF	15	TRBV29-1	TRBD1	TRBJ2-2	.